This T cell receptor (beta chain) originates from a study of cytomegalovirus exposure and HLA in healthy donors. The study's findings and limits: Exclusion applied to some V segments, including TRBV6-2 and TRBV6-3, as they were indistinguishable. In presence/absence analyses, roughly uniform sequencing depth across donors was assumed.

The CDR3 covers 14 residues. The germline V gene has CDR1 LNHNV and CDR2 YYDKDF (reference sequence). J gave up 4 bases and V 4 bases, and 6 bases lay outside the gene matches. Researchers ran the PCR with 60 Vbeta and 13 Jbeta primers. Libraries were prepared by immunoSEQ multiplex PCR; TCRdb keeps only in-frame clonotypes and omits some of them. This repertoire shows approximately 150,000 clones, around 79% found once; its top ten account for less than 2%. Worth noting for this clone: The target antigen is unknown.

This sequence originates from a woman in her 30s in good health and CMV-seronegative. The specimen was PBMCs. The chain carries TRBV15 and TRBJ2-5; 7 positions match TRBD2. CDR3 amino acids: CATSTEGGGETQYF. The CDR3 region has the DNA TGTGCCACCAGCACCGAAGGCGGGGGAGAGACCCAGTACTTC.